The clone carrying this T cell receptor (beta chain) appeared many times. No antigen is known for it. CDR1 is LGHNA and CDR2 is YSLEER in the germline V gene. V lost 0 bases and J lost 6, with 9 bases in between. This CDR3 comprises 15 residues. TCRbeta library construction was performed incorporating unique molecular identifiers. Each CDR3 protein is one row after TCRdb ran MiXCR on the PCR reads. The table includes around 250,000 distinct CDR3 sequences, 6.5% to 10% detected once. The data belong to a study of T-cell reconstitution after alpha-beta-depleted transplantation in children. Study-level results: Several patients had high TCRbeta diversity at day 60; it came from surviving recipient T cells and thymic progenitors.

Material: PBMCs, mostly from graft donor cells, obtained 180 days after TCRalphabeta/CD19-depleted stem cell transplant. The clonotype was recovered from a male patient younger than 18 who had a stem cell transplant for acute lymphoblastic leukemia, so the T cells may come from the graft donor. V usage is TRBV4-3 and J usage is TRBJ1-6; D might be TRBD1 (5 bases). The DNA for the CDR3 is TGCGCCAGCAGCCAAGACGGGGGACGTAATTCACCCCTCCACTTT. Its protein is CASSQDGGRNSPLHF.